This T cell receptor (beta chain) was identified during a study of blood T cells in healthy people across ages. Study-wide points: Measured against age, TCR beta diversity per million T cells decreased in a roughly linear manner. The long-lived group displayed more naive CD4+ cells, plus higher diversity, than the aged donors did.

A word on this clonotype: What it binds is unknown.

A second PCR of about 7 to 12 cycles used a sample-barcoded 5' primer and a J-beta primer mix. In TCRdb, the 5' RACE reads were re-called with MiXCR into one record per CDR3 protein. Of fewer than 700,000 distinct CDR3 sequences in the sample, around half are singletons; the top ten hold around 23%. This clonotype originated in an elderly man in good health. The material sequenced was blood.

The CDR3 DNA sequence: TGTGCCAGCAGTGGACCAGGGGGCAATCAGCCCCAGCATTTT. The encoded protein is CASSGPGGNQPQHF. The V gene is TRBV2, the J gene TRBJ1-5; a weak D match, TRBD1 (6 bases). The CDR3 spans 14 residues. Germline values: CDR1 SNHLY, CDR2 FYNNEI. Trimming stripped 4 bases from V and 2 bases from J, with 9 bases between.